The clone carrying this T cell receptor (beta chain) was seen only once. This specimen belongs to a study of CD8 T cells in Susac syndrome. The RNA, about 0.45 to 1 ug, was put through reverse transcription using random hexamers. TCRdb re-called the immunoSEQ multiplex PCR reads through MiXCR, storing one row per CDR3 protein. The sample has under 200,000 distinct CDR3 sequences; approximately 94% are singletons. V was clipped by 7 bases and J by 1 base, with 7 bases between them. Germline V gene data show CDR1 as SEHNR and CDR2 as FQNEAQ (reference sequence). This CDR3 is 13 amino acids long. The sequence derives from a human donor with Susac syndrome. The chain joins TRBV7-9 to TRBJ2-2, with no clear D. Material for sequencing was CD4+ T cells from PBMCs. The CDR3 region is CASIPKNTGELFF. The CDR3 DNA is TGTGCCAGCATCCCCAAGAACACCGGGGAGCTGTTTTTT.